The rows below give T cell receptor beta chains drawn from one sample of a study of cytomegalovirus exposure and HLA in healthy donors. TCRdb's copy holds only in-frame clones and misses some; the assay was immunoSEQ multiplex PCR. Of more than 100,000 clones in the sample, around 80% were seen once. Sequenced: PBMCs. The receptors were sampled from a man aged 50 to 59 in good health and CMV-seronegative. The CDR3 runs from the conserved cysteine through the conserved F or W. The D gene is left open where the match is weak. Some rows have no size entry. The others give once, few or many, or a class for an expanded clone.

CDR3 length: 14; D gene: -; J gene: TRBJ1-4; V gene: TRBV19; clone size: -; CDR3 DNA: TGTGCCAGTAGTATAGGCGGGATCGCTGAAAAACTGTTTTTT; CDR3 protein: CASSIGGIAEKLFF
CDR3 length: 17; D gene: TRBD1; J gene: TRBJ1-2; V gene: TRBV7-2; clone size: -; CDR3 DNA: TGTGCCAGCACCGAGGCGGGGACAGATCTAGCTAACTATGGCTACACCTTC; CDR3 protein: CASTEAGTDLANYGYTF
CDR3 length: 15; D gene: -; J gene: TRBJ1-5; V gene: TRBV28; clone size: -; CDR3 DNA: TGTGCCACCACGACCCGGACAGTTAGCAATCAGCCCCAGCATTTT; CDR3 protein: CATTTRTVSNQPQHF
CDR3 length: 11; D gene: -; J gene: TRBJ1-1; V gene: TRBV7-3; clone size: few; CDR3 DNA: TGTGCCAGCGGAGACGGAGGACTGGCTTTCTTT; CDR3 protein: CASGDGGLAFF
CDR3 length: 20; D gene: -; J gene: TRBJ2-6; V gene: TRBV13; clone size: few; CDR3 DNA: TGTGCCAGCAGCTTATTAGCCAGGGTAAATGGCCACTCTGGGGCCAACGTCCTGACTTTC; CDR3 protein: CASSLLARVNGHSGANVLTF
CDR3 length: 13; D gene: -; J gene: TRBJ1-2; V gene: TRBV9; clone size: few; CDR3 DNA: TGTGCCAGCAGCGTAGGGCAGGGAAATGGCTACACCTTC; CDR3 protein: CASSVGQGNGYTF
CDR3 length: 17; D gene: TRBD1; J gene: TRBJ2-1; V gene: TRBV7-2; clone size: once; CDR3 DNA: TGTGCCAGCAGCTCCCTAGAGACAGGGGACCGAATCAATGAGCAGTTCTTC; CDR3 protein: CASSSLETGDRINEQFF
CDR3 length: 15; D gene: TRBD2; J gene: TRBJ2-1; V gene: TRBV9; clone size: -; CDR3 DNA: TGTGCCAGCAGCCCGCTAGCGGGAGGGGGCAATGAGCAGTTCTTC; CDR3 protein: CASSPLAGGGNEQFF
CDR3 length: 14; D gene: -; J gene: TRBJ1-2; V gene: TRBV5-1; clone size: -; CDR3 DNA: TGCGCCAGCAGCTTGGCCTCCCAGCCCGGGGGCTACACCTTC; CDR3 protein: CASSLASQPGGYTF
CDR3 length: 16; D gene: TRBD2; J gene: TRBJ2-3; V gene: TRBV7-3; clone size: -; CDR3 DNA: TGTGCCAGCAGCTTAGGACTAGCGGGGGGGCAAGATACGCAGTATTTT; CDR3 protein: CASSLGLAGGQDTQYF
CDR3 length: 15; D gene: -; J gene: TRBJ2-7; V gene: TRBV6-1; clone size: -; CDR3 DNA: TGTGCCAGCAGTGTGGGGGAATCCCCAGGGGTTGAGCAGTACTTC; CDR3 protein: CASSVGESPGVEQYF
CDR3 length: 12; D gene: -; J gene: TRBJ1-3; V gene: TRBV30; clone size: -; CDR3 DNA: TGTGCCTGGAGCGAACAGGGAAACACCATATATTTT; CDR3 protein: CAWSEQGNTIYF
CDR3 length: 16; D gene: -; J gene: TRBJ2-3; V gene: TRBV11-1; clone size: once; CDR3 DNA: TGTGCCAGCAGCTTAGCAAGACAGATTAGCACAGATACGCAGTATTTT; CDR3 protein: CASSLARQISTDTQYF
CDR3 length: 14; D gene: TRBD1; J gene: TRBJ2-5; V gene: TRBV5-1; clone size: once; CDR3 DNA: TGCGCCAGCAGCCCCGGACAGGGTGGAGAGACCCAGTACTTC; CDR3 protein: CASSPGQGGETQYF
CDR3 length: 15; D gene: -; J gene: TRBJ1-1; V gene: TRBV11-2; clone size: -; CDR3 DNA: TGTGCCAGCAGCTTAGGGGGGCACGTGAACACTGAAGCTTTCTTT; CDR3 protein: CASSLGGHVNTEAFF
CDR3 length: 14; D gene: TRBD1; J gene: TRBJ2-7; V gene: TRBV7-3; clone size: -; CDR3 DNA: TGTGCCAGCAGCGCACGACAGGGCCCCTACGAGCAGTACTTC; CDR3 protein: CASSARQGPYEQYF
CDR3 length: 15; D gene: TRBD2; J gene: TRBJ2-1; V gene: TRBV7-3; clone size: -; CDR3 DNA: TGTGCCAGCAGCTTAAGTGGCGGGGGCTACAATGAGCAGTTCTTC; CDR3 protein: CASSLSGGGYNEQFF
CDR3 length: 16; D gene: -; J gene: TRBJ2-7; V gene: TRBV5-6; clone size: -; CDR3 DNA: TGTGCCAGCAGCTCGCTCTCAGGGTCAAGCTCCTACGAGCAGTACTTC; CDR3 protein: CASSSLSGSSSYEQYF
CDR3 length: 15; D gene: -; J gene: TRBJ2-3; V gene: TRBV4-3; clone size: -; CDR3 DNA: TGCGCCAGCAGCTTCCGGGAAGGTTACACAGATACGCAGTATTTT; CDR3 protein: CASSFREGYTDTQYF
CDR3 length: 15; D gene: TRBD1; J gene: TRBJ2-5; V gene: TRBV7-2; clone size: -; CDR3 DNA: TGTGCCAGCAGCTTCGACAGGGGGTCCCCAGAGACCCAGTACTTC; CDR3 protein: CASSFDRGSPETQYF
CDR3 length: 14; D gene: -; J gene: TRBJ2-2; V gene: TRBV5-1; clone size: -; CDR3 DNA: TGCGCCAGCAGCGGGGGGATCAGGTCAGGGGAGCTGTTTTTT; CDR3 protein: CASSGGIRSGELFF
CDR3 length: 16; D gene: -; J gene: TRBJ1-1; V gene: TRBV7-2; clone size: -; CDR3 DNA: TGTGCCAGCAGCTTAGGGCGGTCATTGAAGGGGACTGAAGCTTTCTTT; CDR3 protein: CASSLGRSLKGTEAFF
CDR3 length: 13; D gene: TRBD1; J gene: TRBJ2-7; V gene: TRBV14; clone size: -; CDR3 DNA: TGTGCCAGCAGCGGTAGGGACAGACTCGAGCAGTACTTC; CDR3 protein: CASSGRDRLEQYF
CDR3 length: 17; D gene: TRBD2; J gene: TRBJ2-2; V gene: TRBV9; clone size: -; CDR3 DNA: TGTGCCAGCAGCACCTCCCAAGAGAGACTAGCTTCCGGGGAGCTGTTTTTT; CDR3 protein: CASSTSQERLASGELFF
CDR3 length: 14; D gene: -; J gene: TRBJ2-7; V gene: TRBV27; clone size: -; CDR3 DNA: TGTGCCAGCAGTTTCTCCAGAGGCTCCTACGAGCAGTACTTC; CDR3 protein: CASSFSRGSYEQYF
CDR3 length: 17; D gene: TRBD2; J gene: TRBJ2-3; V gene: TRBV29-1; clone size: -; CDR3 DNA: TGCAGCGTTGAAGATCTGAGATTAGCGGGGACCACAGATACGCAGTATTTT; CDR3 protein: CSVEDLRLAGTTDTQYF
CDR3 length: 14; D gene: -; J gene: TRBJ2-1; V gene: TRBV25-1; clone size: -; CDR3 DNA: TGTGCCAGCAGTGAAAGGTCCTCGGGTATAGGGCAGTTCTTC; CDR3 protein: CASSERSSGIGQFF
CDR3 length: 13; D gene: TRBD1; J gene: TRBJ1-2; V gene: TRBV9; clone size: -; CDR3 DNA: TGTGCCAGCAGCGCCCGACAGGGTTATGGCTACACCTTC; CDR3 protein: CASSARQGYGYTF
CDR3 length: 15; D gene: TRBD1; J gene: TRBJ1-2; V gene: TRBV5-1; clone size: -; CDR3 DNA: TGCGCCAGCAGCTCGACTAAGGACAGGGTCAATGGCTACACCTTC; CDR3 protein: CASSSTKDRVNGYTF
CDR3 length: 16; D gene: TRBD2; J gene: TRBJ2-5; V gene: TRBV9; clone size: -; CDR3 DNA: TGTGCCAGCAGCCCAAGACTAGCGGGTCCCGAAGAGACCCAGTACTTC; CDR3 protein: CASSPRLAGPEETQYF
CDR3 length: 16; D gene: TRBD1; J gene: TRBJ2-3; V gene: TRBV4-3; clone size: -; CDR3 DNA: TGCGCCAGCAGCCAAGACGACAGGGGTTTGGGTGATACGCAGTATTTT; CDR3 protein: CASSQDDRGLGDTQYF
CDR3 length: 14; D gene: -; J gene: TRBJ2-7; V gene: TRBV7-9; clone size: -; CDR3 DNA: TGTTCCAGCAGCTTGTCAGGCCATTGGGACGAGCAGTACTTC; CDR3 protein: CSSSLSGHWDEQYF
CDR3 length: 14; D gene: -; J gene: TRBJ1-2; V gene: TRBV28; clone size: -; CDR3 DNA: TGTGCCAGCAGTTTATCCGGACACAGCTATGGCTACACCTTC; CDR3 protein: CASSLSGHSYGYTF
CDR3 length: 15; D gene: TRBD2; J gene: TRBJ2-1; V gene: TRBV7-2; clone size: once; CDR3 DNA: TGTGCCAGCAGCCCCTCCAGGGCGGGGGGGTGGGAGCAGTTCTTC; CDR3 protein: CASSPSRAGGWEQFF
CDR3 length: 15; D gene: -; J gene: TRBJ1-4; V gene: TRBV4-3; clone size: -; CDR3 DNA: TGCGCCAGCAGCCCCATTCCACAGTTAAATGAAAAACTGTTTTTT; CDR3 protein: CASSPIPQLNEKLFF
CDR3 length: 15; D gene: -; J gene: TRBJ1-4; V gene: TRBV19; clone size: -; CDR3 DNA: TGTGCCAGTAGTATCGGCGGGCCAACTAATGAAAAACTGTTTTTT; CDR3 protein: CASSIGGPTNEKLFF
CDR3 length: 17; D gene: TRBD1; J gene: TRBJ1-5; V gene: TRBV27; clone size: -; CDR3 DNA: TGTGCCAGCAGTGGTTTTACTACAGGGGTAGGCTGGCAGCCCCAGCATTTT; CDR3 protein: CASSGFTTGVGWQPQHF
CDR3 length: 15; D gene: -; J gene: TRBJ1-4; V gene: TRBV13; clone size: -; CDR3 DNA: TGTGCCAGCAGCTTATTTCAGTCTTCTAATGAAAAACTGTTTTTT; CDR3 protein: CASSLFQSSNEKLFF
CDR3 length: 14; D gene: -; J gene: TRBJ1-1; V gene: TRBV19; clone size: -; CDR3 DNA: TGTGCCAGTAGGATAACAGCAGAGAACACTGAAGCTTTCTTT; CDR3 protein: CASRITAENTEAFF
CDR3 length: 14; D gene: TRBD1; J gene: TRBJ1-3; V gene: TRBV4-2; clone size: -; CDR3 DNA: TGTGCCAGCAGGTCGACAGGGACTGGAAACACCATATATTTT; CDR3 protein: CASRSTGTGNTIYF
CDR3 length: 16; D gene: TRBD1; J gene: TRBJ1-4; V gene: TRBV28; clone size: -; CDR3 DNA: TGTGCCAGCACCCTTTCGACAGGGGCCGCGGGGGAAAAACTGTTTTTT; CDR3 protein: CASTLSTGAAGEKLFF
CDR3 length: 14; D gene: -; J gene: TRBJ1-1; V gene: TRBV7-6; clone size: -; CDR3 DNA: TGTGCCAGCAGCTTAGCAGGGGTGAACACTGAAGCTTTCTTT; CDR3 protein: CASSLAGVNTEAFF